Listed below are T cell receptor beta chains from one sample, sequenced in a study of cytomegalovirus exposure and HLA in healthy donors. Libraries were prepared by immunoSEQ multiplex PCR; TCRdb keeps only in-frame clonotypes and omits some of them. The data hold approximately 150,000 clones, with less than 90% observed a single time. Sequenced: PBMCs. Source of these receptors: a man aged 50 or older in good health and CMV-seropositive. The CDR3 runs from the conserved cysteine through the conserved F or W. Each record gives: clone size, J gene, D gene, V gene, CDR3 DNA, CDR3 protein. D genes are given only for firm matches. Only some rows state a clone size, as once, few, many or a class for expanded clones.

once | TRBJ2-5 | TRBD1 | TRBV6-5 | TGTGCCAGCAGCCGCACGGGACAGCAAGAGACCCAGTACTTC | CASSRTGQQETQYF
- | TRBJ2-7 | - | TRBV13 | TGTGCCAGCAGCCCAGGACTACTCCCCTACGAGCAGTACTTC | CASSPGLLPYEQYF
- | TRBJ2-3 | TRBD2 | TRBV7-2 | TGTGCCAGCAGCCAAAGCGGGAGGGCCGTCCGCACAGATACGCAGTATTTT | CASSQSGRAVRTDTQYF
- | TRBJ1-5 | - | TRBV30 | TGTGCCTGGAGTACCGACAGTGCCGCGCCCCAGCATTTT | CAWSTDSAAPQHF
- | TRBJ2-5 | TRBD2 | TRBV7-3 | TGTGCCAGCAGCTTCTCACCTGCGGGGGGCAAAGAGACCCAGTACTTC | CASSFSPAGGKETQYF
- | TRBJ2-7 | - | TRBV4-2 | TGTGCCAGCAGCCAAGAAGCGAGGCACTTCTACGAGCAGTACTTC | CASSQEARHFYEQYF
- | TRBJ2-7 | - | TRBV6-1 | TGTGCCAGCAGTGATACAGGGTACTACGAGCAGTACTTC | CASSDTGYYEQYF
once | TRBJ1-2 | - | TRBV5-4 | TGTGCCAGCAGCTCACAGGAAAACTATGGCTACACCTTC | CASSSQENYGYTF
- | TRBJ2-7 | - | TRBV25-1 | TGTGCCAGCAGTGAAGTTAGGGGCAGGTACGAGCAGTACTTC | CASSEVRGRYEQYF
once | TRBJ1-2 | TRBD1 | TRBV13 | TGTGCCAGCAGCTTAGGCCAAGGGGGCATGAGGGCTAACTATGGCTACACCTTC | CASSLGQGGMRANYGYTF
- | TRBJ1-1 | - | TRBV28 | TGTGCCAGCAGTTCAACAGGGTTGAACACTGAAGCTTTCTTT | CASSSTGLNTEAFF
- | TRBJ2-3 | - | TRBV27 | TGTGCCAGCAGTTTAGGCCGCAGAACAGATACGCAGTATTTT | CASSLGRRTDTQYF
- | TRBJ2-7 | TRBD2 | TRBV28 | TGTGCCAGCAGTTTCGCACCGGGGGGTTCCTACGAGCAGTACTTC | CASSFAPGGSYEQYF
- | TRBJ2-1 | TRBD1 | TRBV7-9 | TGTGCCAGCAGCCCCCAGGGGGTTGAGCAGTTCTTC | CASSPQGVEQFF
- | TRBJ1-5 | - | TRBV4-2 | TGTGCCAGCAGCCAAGAAAGGGCAGGGGTGCGTCAGCCCCAGCATTTT | CASSQERAGVRQPQHF
- | TRBJ1-1 | - | TRBV16 | TGTGCCAGCAGCCCCTCGGGGTGGGCGGACACTGAAGCTTTCTTT | CASSPSGWADTEAFF
- | TRBJ2-7 | - | TRBV6-4 | TGTGCCAGCCTGACTAACCAGAGCTGGTACGAGCAGTACTTC | CASLTNQSWYEQYF
- | TRBJ2-2 | - | TRBV21-1 | TGTGCCAGCAGCAAAGGGGGCGGAGGACTAGCGGGGGGCGCGAACACCGGGGAGCTGTTTTTT | CASSKGGGGLAGGANTGELFF
- | TRBJ2-3 | TRBD2 | TRBV7-2 | TGTGCCAGCAGCTTAGCGGGGGGGAGCCTTGATACGCAGTATTTT | CASSLAGGSLDTQYF
- | TRBJ2-5 | - | TRBV27 | TGTGCCAGCAGTTTTTGGCGGGGCCTACAAGAGACCCAGTACTTC | CASSFWRGLQETQYF
- | TRBJ2-7 | TRBD1 | TRBV5-4 | TGTGCCAGCAGCTCCGGGACAGGTCCCTACGAGCAGTACTTC | CASSSGTGPYEQYF
- | TRBJ2-1 | - | TRBV28 | TGTGCCAGCAGTCCCCGGACTTTCCTGAGCTCCTACAATGAGCAGTTCTTC | CASSPRTFLSSYNEQFF
few | TRBJ2-7 | TRBD2 | TRBV4-2 | TGTGCCAGCAGCCAAGTGGGGCGGGAGGGCCGAGTTGAGCAGTACTTC | CASSQVGREGRVEQYF
few | TRBJ2-5 | TRBD2 | TRBV9 | TGTGCCAGCAGCAATAGGACTAGCGGGGCGAAAGAGACCCAGTACTTC | CASSNRTSGAKETQYF
once | TRBJ2-5 | TRBD2 | TRBV5-1 | TGCGCCAGCAGCCCCTGGACTAGCGGGAGGTACCAAGAGACCCAGTACTTC | CASSPWTSGRYQETQYF
- | TRBJ2-3 | - | TRBV27 | TGTGCCAGCAGTTATAACGGGAGACGGTCGGATACGCAGTATTTT | CASSYNGRRSDTQYF
- | TRBJ1-1 | - | TRBV14 | TGTGCCAGCAGCCAAGAGCCCGCGTTTGAAGCTTTCTTT | CASSQEPAFEAFF
few | TRBJ2-3 | TRBD1 | TRBV16 | TGTGCCAGCAGCCTGGACAGGGGTGACACAGATACGCAGTATTTT | CASSLDRGDTDTQYF
- | TRBJ2-1 | - | TRBV28 | TGTGCCAGCAGTTCCCCCCCTAAATTAACTGAGCAGTTCTTC | CASSSPPKLTEQFF
- | TRBJ2-1 | TRBD2 | TRBV2 | TGTGCCAGCAGTGAAGATAGCGGGAGTGGGACTGATGAGCAGTTCTTC | CASSEDSGSGTDEQFF
- | TRBJ1-1 | - | TRBV7-2 | TGTGCCAGCAGCTTAGCTGAGGGCAACACTGAAGCTTTCTTT | CASSLAEGNTEAFF
- | TRBJ2-3 | TRBD2 | TRBV18 | TGTGCCAGCTCACTACTAGCGGGAGATACGCAGTATTTT | CASSLLAGDTQYF
- | TRBJ2-1 | - | TRBV6-1 | TGTGCCAGCAGTGTTATAGAGTACAATGAGCAGTTCTTC | CASSVIEYNEQFF
- | TRBJ2-2 | - | TRBV13 | TGTGCCAGCAGCCTACCGACTAGTAGCGGGGAGCTGTTTTTT | CASSLPTSSGELFF
- | TRBJ1-1 | - | TRBV5-1 | TGCGCCAGCAGCTTGGAACAGGGTGAAGCTTTCTTT | CASSLEQGEAFF
few | TRBJ1-1 | - | TRBV7-9 | TGTGCCAGCAGCTTAGAGACGGGGAACACTGAAGCTTTCTTT | CASSLETGNTEAFF
- | TRBJ1-2 | - | TRBV7-9 | TGTGCCAGCAGCTTAACGACAGGATCCTATGGCTACACCTTC | CASSLTTGSYGYTF
- | TRBJ1-5 | TRBD1 | TRBV28 | TGTGCCAGCAGCACTTCACAGGGGGCCAATCAGCCCCAGCATTTT | CASSTSQGANQPQHF
- | TRBJ2-1 | TRBD1 | TRBV6-5 | TGTGCCAGCAGTCGAACAGGGGATGAGCAGTTCTTC | CASSRTGDEQFF
- | TRBJ2-7 | - | TRBV27 | TGTGCCAGCAGAACTGGACAGCGTTCCTCCTACGAGCAGTACTTC | CASRTGQRSSYEQYF
- | TRBJ1-1 | - | TRBV27 | TGTGCCAGCAGTTTGTTTGGGGGCGGGAACACTGAAGCTTTCTTT | CASSLFGGGNTEAFF
- | TRBJ1-1 | TRBD1 | TRBV6-5 | TGTGCCAGCAGGAGGAACGACAGGGGAGACACTGAAGCTTTCTTT | CASRRNDRGDTEAFF
- | TRBJ2-7 | - | TRBV7-9 | TGTGCCAGCAGCTTTACAGGAGGGCTCAGCGAGCAGTACTTC | CASSFTGGLSEQYF
- | TRBJ2-1 | - | TRBV5-8 | TGTGCCAGCAGCAGGGGACAAGGGTACAATGAGCAGTTCTTC | CASSRGQGYNEQFF
- | TRBJ2-7 | TRBD1 | TRBV9 | TGTGCCAGCAGCGTAGGTGGGACAGACTACGAGCAGTACTTC | CASSVGGTDYEQYF
- | TRBJ2-7 | TRBD2 | TRBV7-9 | TGTGCCAGCAGCTTGGGACTAACCTCCTACGAGCAGTACTTC | CASSLGLTSYEQYF
- | TRBJ2-3 | - | TRBV5-1 | TGCGCCAGCAGCCCGGACAGTAGCACAGATACGCAGTATTTT | CASSPDSSTDTQYF
- | TRBJ2-5 | - | TRBV4-1 | TGCGCCAGCAGCATCGTTGCGGGGGCCCGGGAGACCCAGTACTTC | CASSIVAGARETQYF
- | TRBJ2-7 | - | TRBV11-2 | TGTGCCAGCAGCTTAGGAAAGGGGTCCTACGAGCAGTACTTC | CASSLGKGSYEQYF
- | TRBJ1-3 | - | TRBV5-8 | TGTGCCAGCAGCTTGGCCCTGGGGGCGTCTGGAAACACCATATATTTT | CASSLALGASGNTIYF
- | TRBJ1-1 | - | TRBV6-5 | TGTGCCAGCAGTTATGGGGCACCGAACACTGAAGCTTTCTTT | CASSYGAPNTEAFF
once | TRBJ2-1 | TRBD2 | TRBV11-3 | TGTGCCAGCAGCTTAGATGCCGGGACTAGCGGGGGAAATGAGCAGTTCTTC | CASSLDAGTSGGNEQFF
- | TRBJ2-5 | TRBD2 | TRBV7-2 | TGTGCCAGCAGCTTACGAGCGGGGAGGGCGGAGACCCAGTACTTC | CASSLRAGRAETQYF
once | TRBJ2-1 | TRBD2 | TRBV30 | TGTGCCTGGAGTGGGATACTAGCGGGTCTAGGCAATGAGCAGTTCTTC | CAWSGILAGLGNEQFF